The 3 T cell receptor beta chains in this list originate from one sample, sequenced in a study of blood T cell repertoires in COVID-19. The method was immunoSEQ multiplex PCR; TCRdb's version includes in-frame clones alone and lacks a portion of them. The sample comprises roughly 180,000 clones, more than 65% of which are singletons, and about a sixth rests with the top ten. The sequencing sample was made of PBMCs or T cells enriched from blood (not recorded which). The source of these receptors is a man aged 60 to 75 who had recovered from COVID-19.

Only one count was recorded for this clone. CDR3 sequence reads: CASSLVNYNEQFF. CDR3 DNA: TGTGCCAGCAGCTTAGTAAACTATAATGAGCAGTTCTTC. The chain employs TRBV11-2 and TRBJ2-1; D not certain. V was clipped by 1 base and J by 7 bases, with 8 bases between them. The CDR3 covers 13 residues. Germline CDR1 and CDR2: SGHAT and FQNNGV.

CDR3 bases: TGTGCCAGTACTTGGGGGACAGCCTCTGAGCCCCAGCATTTT. This translates into CASTWGTASEPQHF. This chain uses TRBV19 with TRBJ1-5; 7 bases match TRBD1. This CDR3 spans 14 amino acids. Losses at the gene ends were 7 bases for V and 8 bases for J; bases not matched to a gene: 11. Germline CDR1 reads LNHDA; CDR2 reads SQIVND (reference sequence).

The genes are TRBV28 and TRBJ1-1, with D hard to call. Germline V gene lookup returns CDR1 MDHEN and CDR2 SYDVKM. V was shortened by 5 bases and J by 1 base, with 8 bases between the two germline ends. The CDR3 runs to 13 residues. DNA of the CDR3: TGTGCCAGCAGTCCAACAACGAACACTGAAGCTTTCTTT. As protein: CASSPTTNTEAFF. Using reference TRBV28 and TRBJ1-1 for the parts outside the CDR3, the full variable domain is DVKVTQSSRYLVKRTGEKVFLECVQDMDHENMFWYRQDPGLGLRLIYFSYDVKMKEKGDIPEGYSVSREKKERFSLILESASTNQTSMYLCASSPTTNTEAFFGQGTRLTVV.